This TCR beta chain was identified in a study of blood T cell repertoires in COVID-19. Study as a whole: The United States, Italy and Spain supplied acute and convalescent COVID-19 samples. PBMCs, B-cell-depleted T cells, or T cells provided the cDNA or gDNA that made up the material.

Methods used by the authors: Reference gene primer amplification gave estimated nucleated cell counts. Sequenced by immunoSEQ multiplex PCR; TCRdb stores in-frame clones only, minus some. V and J calls and clone size are those listed in that table; D and trimming were worked out from the DNA. The sample yields about 180,000 clones, roughly four fifths seen once. The CDR3 has 15 amino acids. With 4 bases removed from V and 1 base from J, the gap between germline ends came to 12 bases. Germline CDR1 reads SGHTA; CDR2 reads FQGNSA. Seattle patients were enrolled during active infection and followed longitudinally.

What was sequenced was peripheral blood. The genes are TRBV7-2 and TRBJ2-3; D might be TRBD1 (7 bases). The source is a woman aged 70 to 79 with COVID-19, enrolled during active disease. This chain's CDR3 is CASSSTRGGTDTQYF. The CDR3 nucleotides are TGTGCCAGCAGCTCTACCAGGGGGGGCACAGATACGCAGTATTTT.